The 22 T cell receptor beta chains reported below all come from one sample, sequenced in a study of siplizumab effects on memory and regulatory T cells. Assay used: immunoSEQ multiplex PCR; TCRdb lists only in-frame clones, some missing. Of around 95,000 clones listed, more than 90% are singletons. Sequenced sample: CD4+ T cells sorted from blood. Receptors originate from a human donor in good health.

V is TRBV11-2 and J is TRBJ2-7; TRBD1 aligns across 8 bases. This CDR3 contains 12 residues. Germline V gives CDR1 SGHAT, CDR2 FQNNGV. With V trimmed by 9 bases and J by 4 bases, 5 bases remained unmatched. The CDR3 DNA follows: TGTGCCAGTACCGGGACAGGATACGAGCAGTACTTC. Its translation: CASTGTGYEQYF.

The chain joins TRBV7-9 to TRBJ1-1; TRBD1 is a possible D gene (5 bases). The CDR3 covers 14 residues. With 1 base removed from V and 6 bases from J, the gap between germline ends came to 12 bases. The germline V gene has CDR1 SEHNR and CDR2 FQNEAQ (reference sequence). The CDR3 DNA sequence: TGTGCCAGCAGCTTAGTAGTCAGGGAAGCTGAAGCTTTCTTT. Protein: CASSLVVREAEAFF.

This rearrangement joins TRBV15 to TRBJ2-4; D possibly matches TRBD1 or TRBD2 (5 bases each). Germline V gene lookup returns CDR1 LNHNV and CDR2 YYDKDF (reference sequence). V was pared by 0 bases and J by 8 bases, with 11 bases between. The CDR3 spans 14 residues. This CDR3 reads CATSRDRLGDIQYF. The CDR3 DNA reads TGTGCCACCAGCAGAGATCGGTTGGGGGACATTCAGTACTTC.

The genes are TRBV7-9 and TRBJ1-6; D not resolved. V lost 5 bases to trimming and J lost 4 bases, with 15 bases between them. Germline V CDR1 and CDR2: SEHNR, FQNEAQ (reference sequence). The CDR3 length is 16 residues. The CDR3 sequence: CASSPSSTYYNSPLHF. For the CDR3, the DNA is TGTGCCAGCAGCCCCTCGTCGACATATTATAATTCACCCCTCCACTTT.

V usage is TRBV28 and J usage is TRBJ2-7, with TRBD1 matching 8 bases. The germline V gene encodes CDR1 MDHEN and CDR2 SYDVKM. The CDR3 covers 12 residues. The J segment lost 10 bases and the V segment lost 5 bases, leaving 7 bases of the junction unmatched. The CDR3 protein is CASSLRQGIQYF. In nucleotides, the CDR3 is TGTGCCAGCAGTCTACGACAGGGGATACAGTACTTC.

The rearrangement joins TRBV18 to TRBJ2-3; possible D gene TRBD1, 6 bases. Per germline, CDR1 KGHSH and CDR2 LQKENI. The CDR3 consists of 15 residues. Trimming took 3 bases from V and 2 from J, leaving 12 bases between them. The CDR3 coding sequence is TGTGCCAGCTCACCTACGGGACAAGCCACAGATACGCAGTATTTT. It translates to CASSPTGQATDTQYF.

The chain recombines TRBV21-1 with TRBJ2-2. TRBV21-1 is a pseudogene segment. This CDR3 spans 15 amino acids. The CDR3 DNA is TGTGCCAGCAGCAAAGGAGGGGATAACGCCGGGGAGCTGTTTTTT. This translates into CASSKGGDNAGELFF.

V gene TRBV7-9 combines with J gene TRBJ1-1; D possibly corresponds to TRBD1 (6 bases). Trimming shortened V by 8 bases and J by 1 base, and 20 bases separated the two germline ends. There are 16 residues in the CDR3. CDR1 and CDR2 from the germline V gene are SEHNR and FQNEAQ (reference sequence). CDR3 sequence: CASAFSLGRGNTEAFF. CDR3 nucleotides: TGTGCCAGCGCATTCTCCCTAGGCAGGGGGAACACTGAAGCTTTCTTT.

The V and J genes are TRBV4-3 and TRBJ1-6, with TRBD1 as a possible D gene (5 bases). The germline CDR1 and CDR2 sequences are LGHNA and YSLEER. The CDR3 loop spans 18 amino acids. V lost 0 bases to trimming and J lost 0 bases, with 12 bases between them. CDR3 residues: CASSQDNGGSSYNSPLHF. CDR3 DNA sequence: TGCGCCAGCAGCCAAGATAACGGGGGGAGCTCCTATAATTCACCCCTCCACTTT.

This chain connects TRBV7-3 to TRBJ2-2; 8 bases agree with TRBD1. The CDR3 has 15 residues. The J segment lost 3 bases and the V segment lost 2 bases, leaving 2 bases of the junction unmatched. Germline V lookup: CDR1 SGHTA, CDR2 FQGTGA. CDR3 in DNA: TGTGCCAGCAGCTTACAGGGGGCGGACACCGGGGAGCTGTTTTTT. As protein: CASSLQGADTGELFF.

The chain couples TRBV7-9 to TRBJ1-6; D ambiguous. V lost 5 bases and J 6 bases, leaving 8 bases between the germline ends. This CDR3 region has 13 residues. Germline values: CDR1 SEHNR, CDR2 FQNEAQ (reference sequence). The CDR3 here is CASSPPGNSPLHF. DNA of the CDR3: TGTGCCAGCAGCCCCCCGGGTAATTCACCCCTCCACTTT.

The gene calls are TRBV6-1 and TRBJ2-7; 7 nucleotides align to TRBD2. The CDR3 totals 15 residues. CDR1 and CDR2 from the germline V gene are MNHNS and SASEGT. V was pared by 4 bases and J by 2 bases, with 8 bases of the junction left unmatched. As DNA, the CDR3 is TGTGCCAGCAGTGGGGGGAGGGGATTCCCCTACGAGCAGTACTTC. It is translated as CASSGGRGFPYEQYF.

This chain joins TRBV30 and TRBJ2-3; no definite D call. The V end lost 2 bases, the J end lost 0 bases, and 9 bases lay between the germline ends. This CDR3 is 14 amino acids long. The germline V gene encodes CDR1 GTSNPN and CDR2 SVGIG (reference sequence). CDR3 nucleotides: TGTGCCTGGAGTCCATCTCGGAGCACAGATACGCAGTATTTT. It codes for CAWSPSRSTDTQYF.

The chain combines TRBV4-3 with TRBJ2-7, with D perhaps TRBD1 (6 bases). The CDR3 consists of 13 residues. Per the germline V gene, CDR1 is LGHNA and CDR2 is YSLEER. V was clipped by 0 bases and J by 5 bases, with 8 bases between them. CDR3: CASSQDRGNEQYF. For the CDR3, the DNA is TGCGCCAGCAGCCAAGATAGGGGGAACGAGCAGTACTTC.

The V gene is TRBV7-3, the J gene TRBJ1-1; D is uncertain. V was pared by 2 bases and J by 0 bases, with 7 bases between. The CDR3 extends over 14 amino acids. Germline loops: CDR1 SGHTA, CDR2 FQGTGA. The CDR3 loop is CASSLAGMNTEAFF. CDR3 nucleotides: TGTGCCAGCAGCTTAGCAGGAATGAACACTGAAGCTTTCTTT.

The chain has TRBV7-2 and TRBJ2-3; possible D gene TRBD2, 6 bases. Germline lookup yields CDR1 SGHTA and CDR2 FQGNSA. V lost 4 bases, J lost 2 bases, and 10 bases lay in between. The CDR3 spans 14 residues. The CDR3 is CASSSSGFTDTQYF. The CDR3 DNA follows: TGTGCCAGCAGCTCGAGCGGGTTCACAGATACGCAGTATTTT.

Only one count was recorded for this clone. V is TRBV19 and J is TRBJ1-4, with no clear D. CDR3 length equals 15 residues. The V end lost 2 bases, the J end lost 0 bases, and 7 bases lay between the germline ends. Germline V lookup: CDR1 LNHDA, CDR2 SQIVND (reference sequence). CDR3 nucleotide sequence: TGTGCCAGTAGTATACTGGGTGCAACTAATGAAAAACTGTTTTTT. Encoded protein: CASSILGATNEKLFF. Full variable domain (outside the CDR3, taken from reference TRBV19 and TRBJ1-4): DGGITQSPKYLFRKEGQNVTLSCEQNLNHDAMYWYRQDPGQGLRLIYYSQIVNDFQKGDIAEGYSVSREKKESFPLTVTSAQKNPTAFYLCASSILGATNEKLFFGSGTQLSVL.

This sequence joins TRBV6-1 and TRBJ2-4, with 10 bases lining up with TRBD1. The germline V gene has CDR1 MNHNS and CDR2 SASEGT. After removal of 9 bases from V and 8 bases from J, the junction contained 7 bases not matched to a gene. The CDR3 consists of 13 residues. The CDR3 sequence is CASTGQGGDIQYF. As DNA, the CDR3 is TGTGCCAGTACTGGACAGGGGGGCGACATTCAGTACTTC.

The chain employs TRBV11-2 and TRBJ2-5; no reliable D call. Trimming removed 5 bases from V and 1 base from J, with 20 bases in between. From germline, CDR1 is SGHAT and CDR2 FQNNGV. The CDR3 loop spans 17 amino acids. CDR3: CASSPPGSGWGQETQYF. CDR3 DNA sequence: TGTGCCAGCAGCCCCCCTGGATCGGGTTGGGGCCAAGAGACCCAGTACTTC.

This chain uses TRBV18 with TRBJ2-5; D unclear. CDR3 length: 14 amino acids. Germline values: CDR1 KGHSH, CDR2 LQKENI. V was clipped by 4 bases and J by 1 base, with 10 bases between them. CDR3 DNA: TGTGCCAGCTCACGGGGTATTGCCCAAGAGACCCAGTACTTC. Translation: CASSRGIAQETQYF.

The gene calls are TRBV28 and TRBJ1-4; 7 bases are shared with TRBD1. The germline V gene has CDR1 MDHEN and CDR2 SYDVKM. Germline trimming cut 5 bases from V and 3 bases from J; bases unmatched to any gene: 9. The CDR3 is 16 amino acids. The CDR3 DNA reads TGTGCCAGCAGTACCCTCCAGGGGGGAGCTAATGAAAAACTGTTTTTT. Encoded protein: CASSTLQGGANEKLFF.

The chain joins TRBV4-1 to TRBJ2-5; D not resolved. V shed 1 base and J shed 3 bases, with 18 bases lying between them. The CDR3 sequence is 17 residues long. The germline V gene has CDR1 MGHRA and CDR2 YSYEKL. CDR3 sequence (DNA): TGCGCCAGCAGCCAAGGTAGTACAACTGACCGAAAAGAGACCCAGTACTTC. This gives the protein CASSQGSTTDRKETQYF.